Listed below are T cell receptor beta chains from one sample, sequenced in a study of T-cell reconstitution after alpha-beta-depleted transplantation in children. Each CDR3 protein gets one entry after TCRdb re-called the PCR reads with MiXCR. In the table there are 500,000 to 600,000 distinct CDR3 sequences, around 17% of which are singletons. The specimen comprised PBMCs from the stem cell graft donor, sampled from the stem cell graft. The receptors here all came from a human donor who donated a stem cell graft to a child with acute lymphoblastic leukemia. Both conserved end residues are part of each CDR3. Size tells how often a clone was seen (once, few, many) or the class of an expanded clone, and some rows leave it out.

clone size: few; V gene: TRBV7-2; CDR3 protein: CASSRNSWRADTQYF
clone size: .; V gene: TRBV7-9; CDR3 protein: CASTPGGETQYF
clone size: many; V gene: TRBV5-1; CDR3 protein: CASSPGLNTEAFF
clone size: .; V gene: TRBV2; CDR3 protein: CASSEAPGPWFF
clone size: .; V gene: TRBV12-3/TRBV12-4; CDR3 protein: CASSYLPALGNTIYF
clone size: few; V gene: TRBV15; CDR3 protein: CATSRGNRRGTEAFF
clone size: .; V gene: TRBV2; CDR3 protein: CASSEVQGNYGYTF
clone size: few; V gene: TRBV6-5; CDR3 protein: CASSYSTGRNEQFF
clone size: few; V gene: TRBV24-1; CDR3 protein: CATRDLTDTQYF
clone size: .; V gene: TRBV20-1; CDR3 protein: CSASSGTQSSYNEQFF
clone size: few; V gene: TRBV5-1; CDR3 protein: CASSEGTNEQYF
clone size: few; V gene: TRBV20-1; CDR3 protein: CSASKGTPAYSNQPQHF
clone size: .; V gene: TRBV21-1; CDR3 protein: CASPIRDRGYNEQFF
clone size: few; V gene: TRBV7-3; CDR3 protein: CASSPTGAATDTQYF
clone size: .; V gene: TRBV4-1; CDR3 protein: CASSQGVLAGGYNEQFF
clone size: .; V gene: TRBV7-2; CDR3 protein: CASSLITGSYEQYF
clone size: few; V gene: TRBV7-9; CDR3 protein: CASSVGQGNGEKLFF
clone size: .; V gene: TRBV29-1; CDR3 protein: CSVVDRDFAEAFF
clone size: .; V gene: TRBV6-5; CDR3 protein: CASSYSSGTDTQYF
clone size: many; V gene: TRBV5-1; CDR3 protein: CASSLGTSREQFF
clone size: .; V gene: TRBV5-1; CDR3 protein: CASSRDGLAYEQYF
clone size: few; V gene: TRBV27; CDR3 protein: CASSTPTSTDTQYF
clone size: .; V gene: TRBV2; CDR3 protein: CASSESGWASGSYEQYF
clone size: .; V gene: TRBV18; CDR3 protein: CASSLRADSPLHF
clone size: .; V gene: TRBV9; CDR3 protein: CASSASGGLYEQYF
clone size: few; V gene: TRBV12-3/TRBV12-4; CDR3 protein: CASSSTGNSEAFF
clone size: .; V gene: TRBV5-1; CDR3 protein: CASSLAGTLRTGEQFF
clone size: few; V gene: TRBV20-1; CDR3 protein: CSARFTGDLYGYTF
clone size: few; V gene: TRBV5-1; CDR3 protein: CASSIGSIATNEKLFF
clone size: few; V gene: TRBV6-2/TRBV6-3; CDR3 protein: CASSSAPDTQYF
clone size: few; V gene: TRBV18; CDR3 protein: CASSPGAGGYYEQYF
clone size: .; V gene: TRBV7-9; CDR3 protein: CASSLKAGAHTGELFF
clone size: .; V gene: TRBV5-6; CDR3 protein: CASSLGGSGPYEQYF
clone size: .; V gene: TRBV5-1; CDR3 protein: CASSLDRTTTYEQYF
clone size: few; V gene: TRBV7-9; CDR3 protein: CASSLGQGAFYEQYF
clone size: few; V gene: TRBV25-1; CDR3 protein: CASRSPDRFGSGANVLTF
clone size: many; V gene: TRBV20-1; CDR3 protein: CSASLGRENSPLHF
clone size: .; V gene: TRBV24-1; CDR3 protein: CATRAGRLSEQFF
clone size: .; V gene: TRBV10-3; CDR3 protein: CAISAGPVYGYTF
clone size: few; V gene: TRBV27; CDR3 protein: CASSSNWGEQYF
clone size: few; V gene: TRBV5-5; CDR3 protein: CASSDSSDYGYTF
clone size: .; V gene: TRBV4-1; CDR3 protein: CASRSIVRGPTEAFF
clone size: few; V gene: TRBV27; CDR3 protein: CASTQGAGEQYF
clone size: .; V gene: TRBV30; CDR3 protein: CAWSVRLGIYEQYF
clone size: .; V gene: TRBV5-1; CDR3 protein: CASSLQGAHDTQYF
clone size: many; V gene: TRBV29-1; CDR3 protein: CSARTVNTEAFF